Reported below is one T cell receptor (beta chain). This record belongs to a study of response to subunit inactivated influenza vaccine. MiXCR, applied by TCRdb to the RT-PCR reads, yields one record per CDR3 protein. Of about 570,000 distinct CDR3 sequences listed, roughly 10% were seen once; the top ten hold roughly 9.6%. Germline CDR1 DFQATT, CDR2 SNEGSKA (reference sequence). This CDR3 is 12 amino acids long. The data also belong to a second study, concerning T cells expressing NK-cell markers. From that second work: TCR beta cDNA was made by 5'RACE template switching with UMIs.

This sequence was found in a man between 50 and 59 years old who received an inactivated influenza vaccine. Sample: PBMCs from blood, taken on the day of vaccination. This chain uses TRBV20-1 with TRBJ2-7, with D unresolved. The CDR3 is CSVGRPLYEQYF. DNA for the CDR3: TGCAGCGTCGGTCGTCCACTGTACGAGCAGTACTTC.